This passage covers 26 T cell receptor beta chains from one sample sequenced in a study of T cell clusters in autoimmune cytopenias. TRB was amplified by touch-down multiplex PCR, primer pools A and B combined. Reanalyzing the multiplex PCR reads, TCRdb keeps one entry per CDR3 protein, without DNA. The table gives some 6,900 distinct CDR3 sequences; the top ten clones make up less than 80% of it. TRB amplification used approximately 250 ng of peripheral blood genomic DNA. A further study also used this sample, focusing on T cell repertoires in aging, cancer and after chemotherapy.

The sample comprised peripheral blood. These receptors were obtained from a human donor in good health.

This chain uses TRBV10-3 with TRBJ1-6. CDR1 and CDR2 from the germline V gene are ENHRY and SYGVKD. This CDR3 is built from 14 residues. This CDR3 is CAGSGGRYNSPLHF.

The chain couples TRBV18 to TRBJ2-2; TCRdb returns TRBD1, unconfirmable since there is no DNA. Germline V gives CDR1 KGHSH, CDR2 LQKENI. The CDR3 totals 17 residues. This CDR3 reads CASSPRMPGSNTGELFF.

The rearrangement joins TRBV6-1 to TRBJ1-2. The CDR3 spans 16 residues. CDR1 and CDR2 (germline): MNHNS, SASEGT. Here the CDR3 reads CASSEALVRASYGYTF.

The chain has TRBV29-1 and TRBJ1-2; TCRdb returns TRBD1, unconfirmable since there is no DNA. CDR1 and CDR2 (germline): SQVTM, ANQGSEA. The CDR3 extends over 15 amino acids. The CDR3 protein is CSVDVQNRGNYGYTF.

The chain employs TRBV10-3 and TRBJ2-2; the TRBD1 assignment by TCRdb is unverifiable without DNA. The CDR3 covers 11 residues. Germline V gives CDR1 ENHRY, CDR2 SYGVKD. The CDR3 reads CAISRDRGLFF.

The V and J genes are TRBV19 and TRBJ2-1; TCRdb gives TRBD1 as the D gene, but with no DNA this cannot be confirmed. There are 15 residues in the CDR3. In germline, CDR1 is LNHDA, CDR2 SQIVND (reference sequence). The CDR3 region is CASSTDGGSYNEQFF.

The gene calls are TRBV29-1 and TRBJ2-7; with no DNA, the TCRdb D assignment of TRBD2 cannot be verified. CDR3 length: 16 residues. CDR1 SQVTM and CDR2 ANQGSEA come from the germline V gene. This CDR3 reads CSVLGTSGGDLYEQYF.

The CDR3 protein is CASSPGTGWYWDGYTF. The chain joins TRBV7-6 to TRBJ1-2; the D call of TRBD1 rests on TCRdb alone, since no DNA is present to check it. Germline V gene data show CDR1 as SGHVS and CDR2 as FNYEAQ. The CDR3 is 16 residues long. The whole variable domain, remainder taken from reference TRBV7-6 and TRBJ1-2, is GAGVSQSPRYKVTKRGQDVALRCDPISGHVSLYWYRQALGQGPEFLTYFNYEAQQDKSGLPNDRFSAERPEGSISTLTIQRTEQRDSAMYRCASSPGTGWYWDGYTFGSGTRLTVV.

This clonotype is medium-sized by frequency. The J gene is TRBJ2-1, the V gene TRBV29-1; the TRBD1 assignment by TCRdb is unverifiable without DNA. The CDR3 has 11 residues. Germline V lookup: CDR1 SQVTM, CDR2 ANQGSEA. The CDR3 loop is CSALRGDEQFF.

The rearrangement uses TRBV13 and TRBJ2-5; TCRdb lists TRBD1, though no DNA is available to test this call. The CDR3 contains 14 residues. The germline V gene encodes CDR1 PRHDT and CDR2 FYEKMQ (reference sequence). The CDR3 is CASRLTGVVETQYF.

This chain uses TRBV30 with TRBJ1-5. Germline values: CDR1 GTSNPN, CDR2 SVGIG (reference sequence). This CDR3 spans 16 amino acids. The CDR3 region is CAWRPSGVDSNQPQHF.

The chain uses TRBV19 and TRBJ2-5; no DNA is available, so the TRBD2 call from TCRdb remains unchecked. CDR3 size: 13 residues. Looked up from germline, CDR1 is LNHDA and CDR2 is SQIVND (reference sequence). CDR3 sequence: CASSTRESETQYF.

The chain carries TRBV27 and TRBJ2-1; the TRBD2 assignment by TCRdb is unverifiable without DNA. CDR3 length: 17 amino acids. CDR1 MNHEY and CDR2 SMNVEV come from the germline V gene (reference sequence). The CDR3 sequence is CASSLWGVAGVYNEQFF.

This rearrangement joins TRBV27 to TRBJ2-6; TCRdb returns TRBD2, unconfirmable since there is no DNA. Germline values: CDR1 MNHEY, CDR2 SMNVEV (reference sequence). CDR3 size: 17 residues. The CDR3 reads CTSSSRESDSGANVLTF.

The chain has TRBV15 and TRBJ2-7; absent DNA, TCRdb's TRBD2 call cannot be checked. Germline V gene sequence: CDR1 LNHNV, CDR2 YYDKDF (reference sequence). This CDR3 spans 16 amino acids. CDR3: CATSRDLPAGSYEQYF.

Here the CDR3 reads CSARGATEAFF. V gene TRBV29-1 combines with J gene TRBJ1-1; TCRdb returns TRBD1, unconfirmable since there is no DNA. Germline loops: CDR1 SQVTM, CDR2 ANQGSEA. This CDR3 comprises 11 residues.

The CDR3 spells CASKLSDVGRETQYF. The chain is built from TRBV5-5 and TRBJ2-5; the TCRdb call, TRBD1, lacks DNA for checking. The length of the CDR3 is 15 residues. CDR1 is SGHKS, CDR2 YYEKEE, per germline (reference sequence).

V gene TRBV6-2 or TRBV6-3 combines with J gene TRBJ2-6; TCRdb designates TRBD2, a call that cannot be tested without DNA. The CDR3 is 18 residues long. CDR1 is MNHEY and CDR2 is SVGEGT in the germline V gene. CDR3 in amino acids: CASMLYRAGSSGANVLTF.

The V call is TRBV12-3 or TRBV12-4, the J call TRBJ2-2; TCRdb calls TRBD1, which cannot be checked without DNA. The CDR3 sequence is 14 residues long. CDR3: CASRIVTGPGELFF.

This sequence joins TRBV5-1 and TRBJ2-2; the D call of TRBD1 rests on TCRdb alone, since no DNA is present to check it. Germline assignment: CDR1 SGHRS and CDR2 YFSETQ. The CDR3 spans 14 residues. The CDR3 here is CASRPTGTTGELFF.

This clonotype is called medium-sized based on its frequency. The rearrangement links TRBV11-1 to TRBJ2-5; TCRdb designates TRBD1, a call that cannot be tested without DNA. CDR3 length: 16 residues. In germline, CDR1 is SGHAT, CDR2 FQDESV (reference sequence). CDR3 protein: CASSPPGSHRGETQYF.

The chain joins TRBV6-5 to TRBJ1-1; no DNA is available, so the TRBD1 call from TCRdb remains unchecked. The germline V gene has CDR1 MNHEY and CDR2 SVGAGI. The CDR3 has 14 amino acids. CDR3 loop: CASRRWAAGTEAFF.

V and J are TRBV5-6 and TRBJ2-7; TCRdb lists TRBD1, though no DNA is available to test this call. The CDR3 consists of 16 residues. Looked up from germline, CDR1 is SGHDT and CDR2 is YYEEEE. This CDR3 is CASSPPPGGVSYEQYF. Full variable domain (rest looked up from reference TRBV5-6 and TRBJ2-7): DAGVTQSPTHLIKTRGQQVTLRCSPKSGHDTVSWYQQALGQGPQFIFQYYEEEERQRGNFPDRFSGHQFPNYSSELNVNALLLGDSALYLCASSPPPGGVSYEQYFGPGTRLTVT.

CDR3 in amino acids: CASSLAGDRALSPLHF. The chain carries TRBV5-1 and TRBJ1-6; without DNA, the TCRdb call of TRBD1 cannot be checked. CDR3 length: 16 residues. Germline V gene lookup returns CDR1 SGHRS and CDR2 YFSETQ.

This sequence joins TRBV6-1 and TRBJ1-1; lacking DNA, the TRBD1 call made by TCRdb goes unchecked. Germline V CDR1 and CDR2: MNHNS, SASEGT. This CDR3 is 15 amino acids long. CDR3: CASSETRTGWTEAFF.

The V call is TRBV5-5, the J call TRBJ2-7; TCRdb gives TRBD1 as the D gene, but with no DNA this cannot be confirmed. From germline, CDR1 is SGHKS and CDR2 YYEKEE (reference sequence). This CDR3 has 15 residues. CDR3 region: CASSSGQGAVYEQYF.